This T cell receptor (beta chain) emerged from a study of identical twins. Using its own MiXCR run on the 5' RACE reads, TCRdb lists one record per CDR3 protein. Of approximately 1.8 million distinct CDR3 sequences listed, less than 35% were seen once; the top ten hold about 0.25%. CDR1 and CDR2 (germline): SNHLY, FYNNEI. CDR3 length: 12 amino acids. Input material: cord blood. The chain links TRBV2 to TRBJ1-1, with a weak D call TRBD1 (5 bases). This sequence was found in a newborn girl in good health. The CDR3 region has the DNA TGTGTCACCGCGAGGGGCATCACTGAAGCTTTCTTT. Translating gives CVTARGITEAFF.